This T cell receptor (beta chain) is from a study of T-cell memory formation after mild COVID-19. J was trimmed by 6 bases and V by 6 bases; bases with no gene match: 12. Germline values: CDR1 SGHTA, CDR2 FQGNSA. There are 16 residues in the CDR3. TCRdb redid the calling of the 5' RACE reads with MiXCR, one entry per CDR3 protein. The table includes approximately 400,000 distinct CDR3 sequences, under 20% detected once. This clonotype showed up just a few times. The J gene is TRBJ2-1, the V gene TRBV7-2; 9 positions match TRBD2. The sample taken for sequencing was PBMCs or a T cell subset sorted from them (not recorded which). The sequence derives from a man between 18 and 29 years old who had mild COVID-19 (a few samples of this study predate the infection). Cell type and time point are not known. The CDR3 bases are TGTGCCAGCAGAACAGCCCCCAGCGGGGGGATCAATGAGCAGTTCTTC. This encodes CASRTAPSGGINEQFF.